These 27 T cell receptor beta chains came from one sample sequenced in a study of OX40 agonist ivuxolimab in advanced cancers. Profiled with immunoSEQ multiplex PCR; TCRdb holds only in-frame clones, not every one. Of about 26,000 clones in the sample, roughly 89% were seen once. This specimen consisted of CD4+ or CD8+ T cells sorted from blood, obtained in a trial of the OX40 agonist ivuxolimab. These receptors were obtained from an adult with an advanced solid tumor such as melanoma, head and neck, liver or kidney cancer.

This clone was seen only once. The rearrangement joins TRBV28 to TRBJ2-1; maybe TRBD2 (6 bases). V was trimmed by 3 bases and J by 3 bases, leaving 12 bases between them. The CDR3 totals 15 residues. Germline values: CDR1 MDHEN, CDR2 SYDVKM. The CDR3 loop reads CASSFGASDYNEQFF. DNA of the CDR3: TGTGCCAGCAGTTTCGGTGCTAGCGACTACAATGAGCAGTTCTTC.

The genes are TRBV2 and TRBJ2-7, with D perhaps TRBD2 (7 bases). V was cut by 4 bases and J by 4 bases, with 17 bases left in between. Germline V gives CDR1 SNHLY, CDR2 FYNNEI. This CDR3 spans 15 amino acids. The CDR3 sequence is CASSGGGSLGYEQYF. CDR3 sequence (DNA): TGTGCCAGCAGTGGGGGGGGCAGCTTAGGGTACGAGCAGTACTTC.

The rearrangement links TRBV18 to TRBJ1-1, with 10 positions matching TRBD1. Germline CDR1 KGHSH, CDR2 LQKENI. The CDR3 length is 16 residues. Losses at the gene ends were 3 bases for V and 0 bases for J; bases not matched to a gene: 4. This CDR3 is CASSPPGQGMNTEAFF. DNA of the CDR3: TGTGCCAGCTCACCTCCGGGACAGGGGATGAACACTGAAGCTTTCTTT.

The chain recombines TRBV19 with TRBJ2-1; TRBD1 matches at 8 bases. The CDR3 runs 14 residues. Germline trimming cut 5 bases from V and 6 bases from J; bases unmatched to any gene: 6. CDR1 and CDR2 (germline): LNHDA, SQIVND (reference sequence). The DNA for the CDR3 is TGTGCCAGTAGTCCTTGGACAGGGTTCAATGAGCAGTTCTTC. Protein sequence: CASSPWTGFNEQFF.

The CDR3 loop is CASSAPGQGANEQYF. The CDR3 DNA sequence: TGTGCCAGCAGCGCTCCGGGACAGGGGGCCAACGAGCAGTACTTC. The chain employs TRBV7-9 and TRBJ2-7; 12 bases are a match to TRBD1. The CDR3 consists of 15 residues. Unmatched junction bases numbered 7, after V lost 5 bases and J lost 5 bases. Per germline, CDR1 SEHNR and CDR2 FQNEAQ (reference sequence).

The chain combines TRBV5-1 with TRBJ2-1; TRBD1 agrees at 7 bases. The CDR3 totals 13 residues. Trimming at V came to 3 bases and at J to 5 bases, leaving 2 bases not matched to a gene. Germline V CDR1 and CDR2: SGHRS, YFSETQ. CDR3: CASSSGGHNEQFF. CDR3 in DNA: TGCGCCAGCAGCTCAGGGGGTCACAATGAGCAGTTCTTC.

The chain links TRBV4-3 to TRBJ1-2; weak D call: TRBD1 (6 bases). Looked up from germline, CDR1 is LGHNA and CDR2 is YSLEER. The CDR3 contains 16 residues. Trimming took 1 base from V and 3 from J, leaving 15 bases between them. The DNA of the CDR3 is TGCGCCAGCAGCCAAGGGAGGGGGGGAGAGGACTATGGCTACACCTTC. It yields the protein CASSQGRGGEDYGYTF.

The chain links TRBV29-1 to TRBJ2-3, with D perhaps given as TRBD1 or TRBD2 (5 bases each). The V gene's germline CDR1 is SQVTM and CDR2 ANQGSEA. V lost 7 bases and J 8 bases, leaving 13 bases between the germline ends. This CDR3 contains 11 residues. In DNA, the CDR3 is TGCAGCGGGGACGCCCAGGGTACGCAGTATTTT. This translates into CSGDAQGTQYF.

The genes are TRBV9 and TRBJ2-2; maybe TRBD2 (5 bases). Germline CDR1 and CDR2: SGDLS and YYNGEE. V was trimmed by 0 bases and J by 2 bases, leaving 14 bases between them. This CDR3 spans 17 amino acids. CDR3 coding DNA: TGTGCCAGCAGCGTAGGATCTGCTAGCCTTAACACCGGGGAGCTGTTTTTT. Amino acid sequence: CASSVGSASLNTGELFF.

The V gene is TRBV27, the J gene TRBJ2-7; 7 positions match TRBD1. The V gene end was trimmed by 9 bases and the J gene end by 0 bases; junction bases not matched to a gene: 2. CDR1 MNHEY and CDR2 SMNVEV come from the germline V gene (reference sequence). The CDR3 length is 12 residues. CDR3 DNA: TGTGCCAGTTGGGACAGCTCCTACGAGCAGTACTTC. Translating it yields CASWDSSYEQYF.

With respect to this clone: Other DNA sequences within the sample encode an identical CDR3. The CDR3 sequence: CASSQTAGGNYGYTF. CDR3 coding DNA: TGCGCCAGCAGCCAAACCGCAGGGGGCAACTATGGCTACACCTTC. The chain carries TRBV4-3 and TRBJ1-2; 8 bases are shared with TRBD1. The V segment lost 2 bases and the J segment 2 bases; nucleotides outside the gene matches: 4. This CDR3 contains 15 residues. The V gene's germline CDR1 is LGHNA and CDR2 YSLEER.

The chain links TRBV7-2 to TRBJ2-3; D is unresolved. The CDR3 is 13 residues long. Germline V CDR1 and CDR2: SGHTA, FQGNSA. The germline V and J ends were trimmed by 3 bases and 6 bases, with 10 bases remaining between them. The CDR3 protein is CASSFSLEDTQYF. CDR3 in DNA: TGTGCCAGCAGCTTTAGCCTTGAGGATACGCAGTATTTT.

The rearrangement joins TRBV5-1 to TRBJ2-5, with unresolved D. Trimming took 6 bases from V and 0 from J, leaving 18 bases between them. CDR1 and CDR2 from the germline V gene are SGHRS and YFSETQ. There are 16 residues in the CDR3. The CDR3, as DNA: TGCGCCAGCAATGGTTGGGTCGGAAGGGACCAAGAGACCCAGTACTTC. Residues: CASNGWVGRDQETQYF.

This clone appeared a few times. The V and J genes are TRBV4-1 and TRBJ2-7; 11 positions agree with TRBD1. The V gene end was trimmed by 0 bases and the J gene end by 1 base; junction bases not matched to a gene: 2. The CDR3 is made up of 16 amino acids. The V gene's germline CDR1 is MGHRA and CDR2 YSYEKL. In nucleotides, the CDR3 is TGCGCCAGCAGCCAAGAAGGACAGGGGGCTTCCTACGAGCAGTACTTC. Its protein product is CASSQEGQGASYEQYF.

J is TRBJ1-2 and V is TRBV6-1; 8 nucleotides line up with TRBD1. The germline gives CDR1 MNHNS, CDR2 SASEGT. J gave up 6 bases and V 6 bases, and 9 bases lay outside the gene matches. The CDR3 contains 14 residues. CDR3 protein: CASSPRGLAHGYTF. For the CDR3, the DNA is TGTGCCAGCAGCCCCAGGGGGCTCGCTCATGGCTACACCTTC.

The V call is TRBV6-6, the J call TRBJ1-2; unclear D gene. The V end lost 4 bases, the J end lost 3 bases, and 9 bases lay between the germline ends. The CDR3 extends over 13 amino acids. CDR1 and CDR2 from the germline V gene are MNHNY and SVGAGI (reference sequence). The CDR3 nucleotides are TGTGCCAGCAGTTCCACAGCTCACTATGGCTACACCTTC. Its translation: CASSSTAHYGYTF.

The V and J genes are TRBV4-1 and TRBJ2-2; tentatively, D is TRBD1 or TRBD2 (5 bases each). The length of the CDR3 is 17 residues. Germline CDR1 is MGHRA and CDR2 is YSYEKL. V lost 0 bases and J 7 bases, leaving 18 bases between the germline ends. For the CDR3, the DNA is TGCGCCAGCAGCCAAGATTTCATCCCGGGGCCGGGCGGGGAGCTGTTTTTT. It codes for CASSQDFIPGPGGELFF.

V gene TRBV4-2 combines with J gene TRBJ2-7; D is unclear. There are 13 residues in the CDR3. Trimming removed 6 bases from V and 0 bases from J, with 9 bases in between. The V gene's germline CDR1 is LGHNA and CDR2 YNFKEQ. The CDR3 DNA sequence: TGTGCCAGCAGGGACGGTCACTCCTACGAGCAGTACTTC. Translating gives CASRDGHSYEQYF.

The V gene is TRBV7-9, the J gene TRBJ1-1, with D perhaps TRBD1 (6 bases). The germline CDR1 and CDR2 sequences are SEHNR and FQNEAQ (reference sequence). This CDR3 comprises 14 residues. Trimming removed 3 bases at V and 5 bases at J, with 13 bases between. For the CDR3, the DNA is TGTGCCAGCAGCTTGTTGGGGGGCTGGACTGAAGCTTTCTTT. Its translation is CASSLLGGWTEAFF. Filled out from reference TRBV7-9 and TRBJ1-1, the complete variable domain reads DTGVSQNPRHKITKRGQNVTFRCDPISEHNRLYWYRQTLGQGPEFLTYFQNEAQLEKSRLLSDRFSAERPKGSFSTLEIQRTEQGDSAMYLCASSLLGGWTEAFFGQGTRLTVV.

The chain combines TRBV5-1 with TRBJ2-7, with 8 bases fitting TRBD1. V lost 5 bases and J lost 6; bases outside the gene matches: 13. Germline CDR1 reads SGHRS; CDR2 reads YFSETQ. This CDR3 contains 15 residues. The CDR3 DNA reads as TGCGCCAGCAGACCTCCGGGACAGGTGCGGTCCGAGCAGTACTTC. Protein: CASRPPGQVRSEQYF.

The rearrangement joins TRBV9 to TRBJ2-2; the D gene is possibly TRBD1 (6 bases). The germline V gene encodes CDR1 SGDLS and CDR2 YYNGEE. CDR3 length equals 17 residues. Trimming left V 3 bases short and J 5 bases short, with 20 bases between. The CDR3 DNA reads TGTGCCAGCAGCGCGGGGCCTCGAACAGGGATGACCGGGGAGCTGTTTTTT. Its translation: CASSAGPRTGMTGELFF.

The table lists this clone with a count of one. The V call is TRBV18, the J call TRBJ2-1; 9 bases agree with TRBD1. Germline-derived CDR1 and CDR2 are KGHSH and LQKENI. V lost 0 bases, J lost 4 bases, and 1 base stayed unmatched. The CDR3 is 15 amino acids. In nucleotides, the CDR3 is TGTGCCAGCTCACCACCGGGACAGGGATACAATGAGCAGTTCTTC. Amino acid sequence: CASSPPGQGYNEQFF. The full variable domain, with the rest looked up from reference TRBV18 and TRBJ2-1, is NAGVMQNPRHLVRRRGQEARLRCSPMKGHSHVYWYRQLPEEGLKFMVYLQKENIIDESGMPKERFSAEFPKEGPSILRIQQVVRGDSAAYFCASSPPGQGYNEQFFGPGTRLTVL.

This clone ranks as large. The V and J genes are TRBV10-1 and TRBJ2-7, with a weak D call TRBD2 (5 bases). There are 14 residues in the CDR3. Germline V gives CDR1 WNHNN, CDR2 SYGVQD (reference sequence). V lost 3 bases, J lost 5 bases, and 14 bases lay in between. In DNA, the CDR3 is TGCGCCAGCAGTGAAGGGTCCTACGGGGACGAGCAGTACTTC. Protein sequence: CASSEGSYGDEQYF.

The chain carries TRBV7-2 and TRBJ2-1; 9 bases map to TRBD2. The CDR3 has 15 residues. Germline V CDR1 and CDR2: SGHTA, FQGNSA. Trimming cost V 2 bases and J 5 bases; bases outside gene matches: 4. CDR3 sequence (DNA): TGTGCCAGCAGCTTACTAGCGGGGTATAACAATGAGCAGTTCTTC. Translation: CASSLLAGYNNEQFF.

The chain links TRBV9 to TRBJ1-5, with 9 positions matching TRBD1. Germline CDR1 reads SGDLS; CDR2 reads YYNGEE. CDR3 size: 14 residues. The V and J ends lost 3 bases and 4 bases, in that order; junction bases with no gene match: 2. The CDR3 protein is CASSGTGENQPQHF. CDR3 DNA: TGTGCCAGCAGCGGGACAGGGGAAAATCAGCCCCAGCATTTT.

The CDR3 sequence: CASSYSGNEQFF. DNA of the CDR3: TGTGCCAGCAGTTACTCGGGCAATGAGCAGTTCTTC. The chain couples TRBV6-6 to TRBJ2-1; D remains ambiguous. The CDR3 sequence is 12 residues long. Germline lookup yields CDR1 MNHNY and CDR2 SVGAGI (reference sequence). The germline V and J ends were trimmed by 0 bases and 6 bases, with 3 bases remaining between them.

The V and J genes are TRBV5-6 and TRBJ2-1; weak D call: TRBD2 (6 bases). There are 13 residues in the CDR3. Trimming took off 6 bases at V and 3 bases at J, with 10 bases between the two ends. CDR1 is SGHDT, CDR2 YYEEEE, per germline. CDR3 sequence (DNA): TGTGCCAGCAACGGACTATTCTACAATGAGCAGTTCTTC. Residues: CASNGLFYNEQFF.